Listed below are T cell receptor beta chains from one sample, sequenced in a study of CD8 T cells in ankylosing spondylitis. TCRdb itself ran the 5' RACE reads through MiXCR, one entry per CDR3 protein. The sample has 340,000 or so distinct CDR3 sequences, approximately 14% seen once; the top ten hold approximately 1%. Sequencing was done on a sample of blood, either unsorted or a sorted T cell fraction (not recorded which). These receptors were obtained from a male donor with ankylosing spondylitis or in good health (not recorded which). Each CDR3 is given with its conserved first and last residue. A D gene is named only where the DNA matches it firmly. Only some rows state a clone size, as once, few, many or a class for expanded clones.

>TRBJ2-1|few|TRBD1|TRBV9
CASSARQGTAEQFF
TGTGCCAGCAGCGCCAGACAGGGTACCGCTGAGCAGTTCTTC
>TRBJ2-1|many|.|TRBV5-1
CASSPGGPNNEQFF
TGCGCCAGCAGCCCCGGCGGCCCGAACAATGAGCAGTTCTTC
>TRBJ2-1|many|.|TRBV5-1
CASSFIGGTYNEQFF
TGCGCCAGCAGCTTCATAGGCGGAACTTACAATGAGCAGTTCTTC
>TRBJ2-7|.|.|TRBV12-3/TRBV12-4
CASSLSTGRREQYF
TGTGCCAGCAGTTTGTCTACAGGGCGTCGCGAGCAGTACTTC
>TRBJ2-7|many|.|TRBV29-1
CSVEGECLQNEQYF
TGCAGCGTTGAGGGGGAGTGCCTCCAGAACGAGCAGTACTTC
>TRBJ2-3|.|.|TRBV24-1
CATSDGRRADTQYF
TGTGCCACCAGTGATGGGCGAAGGGCCGATACGCAGTATTTT
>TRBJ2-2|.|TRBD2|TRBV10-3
CAISESSGSGRVAFF
TGTGCCATCAGTGAGTCCAGCGGTAGCGGGAGGGTCGCGTTTTTT
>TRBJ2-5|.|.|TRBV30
CAWNLMETQYF
TGTGCCTGGAATCTGATGGAGACCCAGTACTTC
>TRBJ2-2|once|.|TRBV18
CASSPNTGSTGELFF
TGTGCCAGCTCACCGAATACAGGGTCCACCGGGGAGCTGTTTTTT
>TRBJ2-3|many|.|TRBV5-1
CATRPGTGGDTQYF
TGCGCCACCCGACCCGGGACCGGAGGAGATACGCAGTATTTT
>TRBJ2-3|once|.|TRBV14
CASSPRTVEDTQYF
TGTGCCAGCAGCCCCCGGACAGTGGAGGATACGCAGTATTTT
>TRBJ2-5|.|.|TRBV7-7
CASSSQKQETQYF
TGTGCCAGCAGCTCGCAGAAACAAGAGACCCAGTACTTC
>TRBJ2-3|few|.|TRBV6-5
CASSYVGGDGTQYF
TGTGCCAGCAGTTACGTTGGGGGAGACGGTACGCAGTATTTT
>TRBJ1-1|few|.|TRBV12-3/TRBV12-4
CASSPSTVTEAFF
TGTGCCAGCAGCCCCTCGACAGTCACTGAAGCTTTCTTT
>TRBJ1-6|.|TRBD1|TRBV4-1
CASSQGRDRGHSPLHF
TGCGCCAGCAGCCAAGGTCGGGACAGGGGGCATTCACCCCTCCACTTT
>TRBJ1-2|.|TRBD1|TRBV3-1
CASSPPGQVGYTF
TGTGCCAGCAGCCCCCCCGGACAGGTCGGCTACACCTTC
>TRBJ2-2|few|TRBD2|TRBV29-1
CSVGGGSGATGELFF
TGCAGCGTTGGGGGCGGGAGTGGGGCCACCGGGGAGCTGTTTTTT
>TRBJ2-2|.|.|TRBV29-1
CSVEAQTNTGELFF
TGCAGCGTTGAAGCACAGACAAACACCGGGGAGCTGTTTTTT
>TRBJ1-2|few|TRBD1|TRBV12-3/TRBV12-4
CASSEEGQYYGYTF
TGTGCCAGCAGCGAGGAGGGACAGTACTATGGCTACACCTTC
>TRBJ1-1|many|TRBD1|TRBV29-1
CSVVRTGSGNTEAFF
TGCAGCGTTGTTAGGACAGGGAGTGGGAACACTGAAGCTTTCTTT
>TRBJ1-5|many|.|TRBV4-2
CASSQESGGGGSNQPQHF
TGTGCCAGCAGCCAAGAGAGTGGGGGGGGAGGGAGCAATCAGCCCCAGCATTTT
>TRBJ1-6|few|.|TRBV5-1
CASKPGGTTYNSPLHF
TGCGCCAGCAAGCCCGGCGGGACCACCTATAATTCACCCCTCCACTTT
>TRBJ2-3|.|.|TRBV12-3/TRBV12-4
CASSPLPGAGADTQYF
TGTGCCAGCAGTCCCCTGCCGGGGGCCGGGGCAGATACGCAGTATTTT
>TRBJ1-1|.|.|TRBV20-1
CSARDRKGWTEAFF
TGCAGTGCTAGAGATCGGAAGGGATGGACTGAAGCTTTCTTT
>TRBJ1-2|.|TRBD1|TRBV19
CASLTTGTAYGYTF
TGTGCCAGTTTAACGACCGGGACAGCTTACGGCTACACCTTC
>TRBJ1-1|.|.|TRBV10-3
CAITGKQGNEAFF
TGTGCCATCACTGGAAAACAGGGAAATGAAGCTTTCTTT
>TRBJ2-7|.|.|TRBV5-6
CASSLGTPHYEQYF
TGTGCCAGCAGCTTGGGGACCCCACATTACGAGCAGTACTTC
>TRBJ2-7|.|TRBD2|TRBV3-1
CASRGGRPYEQYF
TGTGCCAGCAGAGGCGGGAGGCCCTACGAGCAGTACTTC
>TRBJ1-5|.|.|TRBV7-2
CASSLDSGQGQPQHF
TGTGCCAGCAGCTTAGATTCAGGGCAAGGCCAGCCCCAGCATTTT
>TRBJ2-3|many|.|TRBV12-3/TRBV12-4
CASSGFGDTQYF
TGTGCCAGCTCCGGGTTCGGAGATACGCAGTATTTT
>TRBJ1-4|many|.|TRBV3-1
CASSYGTSTNEKLFF
TGTGCCAGCAGCTACGGGACATCAACTAATGAAAAACTGTTTTTT
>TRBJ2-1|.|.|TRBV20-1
CSAETTAYNEQFF
TGCAGTGCTGAGACAACCGCCTACAATGAGCAGTTCTTC
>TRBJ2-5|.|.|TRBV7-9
CASSLAGTTGIGETQYF
TGTGCCAGCAGCTTAGCCGGCACGACAGGCATTGGGGAGACCCAGTACTTC
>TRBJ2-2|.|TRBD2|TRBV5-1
CASSLVGGDAGELFF
TGCGCCAGCAGCTTGGTCGGGGGGGACGCCGGGGAGCTGTTTTTT
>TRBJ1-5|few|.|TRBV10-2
CASSGWGDSNQPQHF
TGCGCCAGCAGCGGGTGGGGCGACAGCAATCAGCCCCAGCATTTT
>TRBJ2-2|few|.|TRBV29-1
CSVAVAGQNTGELFF
TGCAGCGTGGCCGTGGCGGGTCAGAACACCGGGGAGCTGTTTTTT
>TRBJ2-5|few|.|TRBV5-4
CASSPRGQGWGETQYF
TGTGCCAGCAGCCCTCGTGGGCAGGGATGGGGAGAGACCCAGTACTTC
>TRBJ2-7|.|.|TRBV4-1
CASSQTGRNSYEQYF
TGCGCCAGCAGCCAAACCGGACGGAACTCCTACGAGCAGTACTTC
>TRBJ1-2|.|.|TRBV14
CASSPTGFGYTF
TGTGCCAGCAGCCCCACAGGGTTTGGCTACACCTTC
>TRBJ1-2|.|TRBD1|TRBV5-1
CASSLEGTGDGYTF
TGCGCCAGCAGCTTGGAAGGGACAGGGGACGGCTACACCTTC
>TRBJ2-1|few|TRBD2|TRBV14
CASTGLAGALNEQFF
TGTGCCAGCACCGGACTAGCGGGGGCCCTAAATGAGCAGTTCTTC
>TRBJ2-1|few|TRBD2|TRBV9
CASSVVGSGNLNEQFF
TGTGCCAGCAGCGTAGTGGGTAGCGGGAATCTCAATGAGCAGTTCTTC
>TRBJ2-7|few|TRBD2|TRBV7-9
CASSPGGLAASYEQYF
TGTGCCAGCAGCCCGGGGGGACTAGCGGCTTCCTACGAGCAGTACTTC
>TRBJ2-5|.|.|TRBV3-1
CASSHGPYGETQYF
TGTGCCAGCAGCCATGGACCGTATGGAGAGACCCAGTACTTC
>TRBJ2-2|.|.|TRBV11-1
CASRQGSSTGELFF
TGTGCCAGCAGGCAGGGGAGTAGCACCGGGGAGCTGTTTTTT
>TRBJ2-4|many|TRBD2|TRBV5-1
CASSFWPSGGTFKNIQYF
TGCGCCAGCAGCTTCTGGCCTAGCGGGGGGACCTTCAAAAACATTCAGTACTTC
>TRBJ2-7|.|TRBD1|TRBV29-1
CSVEAQGAVSEQYF
TGCAGCGTTGAAGCACAGGGGGCGGTATCCGAGCAGTACTTC
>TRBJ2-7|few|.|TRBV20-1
CSASVQRANPWEQYF
TGCAGTGCTAGTGTCCAGCGGGCGAACCCTTGGGAGCAGTACTTC
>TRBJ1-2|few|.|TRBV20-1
CSALPLGIYGYTF
TGCAGTGCCCTACCCCTGGGGATCTATGGCTACACCTTC
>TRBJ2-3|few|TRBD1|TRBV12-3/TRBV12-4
CASSPDRGLTDTQYF
TGTGCCAGCAGTCCCGACAGGGGCCTCACAGATACGCAGTATTTT
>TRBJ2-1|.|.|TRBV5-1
CASSGRSGDNEQFF
TGCGCCAGCAGCGGTAGGTCAGGAGACAATGAGCAGTTCTTC
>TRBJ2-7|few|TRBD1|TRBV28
CASTPGTASYEQYF
TGTGCCAGCACCCCCGGGACAGCCTCCTACGAGCAGTACTTC
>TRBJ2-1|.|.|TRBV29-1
CSVEVARRFF
TGCAGCGTTGAAGTGGCCAGGCGGTTCTTC
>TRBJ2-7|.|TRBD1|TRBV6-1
CASKGQGTIEQYF
TGTGCCAGCAAAGGACAGGGGACTATCGAGCAGTACTTC
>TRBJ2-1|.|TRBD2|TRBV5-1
CASSPTSGSRQFF
TGCGCCAGCAGCCCCACTAGCGGGAGTCGGCAGTTCTTC
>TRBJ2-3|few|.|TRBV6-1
CASSLYPSTDTQYF
TGTGCCAGCAGTCTCTACCCCAGCACAGATACGCAGTATTTT
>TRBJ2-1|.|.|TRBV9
CASSVVYNEQFF
TGTGCCAGCAGCGTAGTATACAATGAGCAGTTCTTC
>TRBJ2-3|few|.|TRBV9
CASSGTHRDTQYF
TGTGCCAGCAGCGGGACTCACCGAGATACGCAGTATTTT
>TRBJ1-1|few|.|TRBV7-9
CASSLVGGLGTEAFF
TGTGCCAGCAGCTTAGTGGGAGGCTTGGGGACTGAAGCTTTCTTT